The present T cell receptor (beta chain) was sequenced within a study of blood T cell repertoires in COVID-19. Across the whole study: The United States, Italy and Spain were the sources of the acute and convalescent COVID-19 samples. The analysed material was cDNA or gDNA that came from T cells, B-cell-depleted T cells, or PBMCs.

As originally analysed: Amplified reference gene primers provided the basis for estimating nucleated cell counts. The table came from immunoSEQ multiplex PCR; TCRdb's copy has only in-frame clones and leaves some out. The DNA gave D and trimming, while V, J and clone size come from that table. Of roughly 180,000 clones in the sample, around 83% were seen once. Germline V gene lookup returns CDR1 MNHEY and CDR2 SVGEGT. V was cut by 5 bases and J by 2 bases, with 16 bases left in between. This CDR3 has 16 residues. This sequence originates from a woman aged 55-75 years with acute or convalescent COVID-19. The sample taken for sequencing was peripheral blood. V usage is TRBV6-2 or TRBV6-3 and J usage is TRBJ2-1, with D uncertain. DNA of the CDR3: TGTGCCAGCAGTAGCCTCTCGTCACTTGCCTACAATGAGCAGTTCTTC. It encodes CASSSLSSLAYNEQFF.